This T cell receptor beta chain appears in the sequencing data of a study of T cell responses to AZD1222 COVID-19 vaccine. Study-wide background: Second-dose schedules of about 4 or about 12 weeks were combined. Study results and limitations: White British donors predominated, females outnumbered males, and clonal diversity was possibly underestimated. Spike-specific TCR depth and breadth grew after two AZD1222 doses. Repertoire collection took place solely once the T cell response had peaked.

Some clones are missing from TCRdb's copy, which holds only in-frame ones; the method was immunoSEQ multiplex PCR. This table has around 120,000 clones, over 75% appearing once. Regarding this clone: Its antigen is unknown.

Germline V gene sequence: CDR1 SGDLS, CDR2 YYNGEE. V was trimmed by 3 bases and J by 7 bases, leaving 14 bases between them. The CDR3 spans 14 residues. This chain connects TRBV9 to TRBJ2-1, with a weak D call TRBD2 (5 bases). The source material was peripheral blood, sampled on day 0 of AZD1222 vaccination. The sequence derives from an adult in good health. The CDR3 DNA sequence: TGTGCCAGCAGCGCCCCCGGGAAGATGAATGAGCAGTTCTTC. Residues: CASSAPGKMNEQFF.